Listed here is a single T cell receptor (beta chain). No cognate antigen has been identified for it. No base-level quality is on record; no much larger clone is a single base apart. The treatment or condition tag for this specimen amounts to: allogeneic hematopoietic cell transplantation with graft depleted of TCRalphabeta T cells and CD19 B cells. Transplant recipients were children who received TCRalphabeta/CD19-depleted allogeneic hematopoietic cell grafts. The sample belongs to a study of T-cell reconstitution after alpha-beta-depleted transplantation in children (TCRdb year 2016). About the full investigation: T-cell immune reconstitution after TCRalphabeta/CD19-depleted allogeneic hematopoietic cell transplantation in children was quantitatively tracked in the study by means of TCR repertoire profiling.

Including the terminal cysteine and phenylalanine, the CDR3 comprises 17 residues. The kept DNA is CDR3 alone, 51 bases in frame from the first base. From a lookup of the germline V gene, CDR1 and CDR2 are SGHDT and YYEEEE. Germline trimming: 5 bases from V, 1 base from J; junction bases outside gene matches: 9. What the study reported, not specific to this receptor: In some patients, the high TCRbeta diversity seen at day 60 was put down to recipient T cells and intrathymic progenitors that had survived conditioning. About two months after transplant, the apparently early recovery of alphabetaT-cell counts reportedly depended on just several hundred clones that had expanded rapidly and came from non-depleted graft cells. Hyperexpanded clone frequencies declined over subsequent months; after one year, T-cell counts and TCRbeta diversity were mostly attributed to newly produced T cells.

Library construction relied on PCR. Data came from an Illumina HiSeq 2500. TCR library preparation used molecular barcoding, with unique molecular identifiers applied to normalize quantification of the TCRbeta repertoire. TCRdb reprocessed the public reads (quality trimming at Q25 with fastp, clone calling with MiXCR) and kept in-frame beta chains. Each record represents a unique CDR3 protein, reported with the most common genes and DNA among its rows. For this sample the table gives around 300,000 distinct CDR3 sequences, of which roughly 25% were detected only once. The ten largest clones represent 11% of the sample.

The receptor chain draws on TRBV5-6 and TRBJ2-3, and 11 bases in between align with TRBD2. The input for sequencing was PBMCs, mostly from graft donor cells, taken 180 days after TCRalphabeta/CD19-depleted stem cell transplant. The source of this sequence is a male patient between 5 and 17 years old who had a stem cell transplant for acute lymphoblastic leukemia, so the T cells may come from the graft donor. This receptor carries the CDR3 CASRRTSGSVGTDTQYF. Here is the DNA: TGTGCCAGCAGAAGAACTAGCGGGAGCGTGGGCACAGATACGCAGTATTTT.